What follows is one TCR beta chain and its context. This specimen belongs to a study of OX40 agonist ivuxolimab in advanced cancers. Method: immunoSEQ multiplex PCR; TCRdb's copy keeps in-frame clones and lacks some. The data contain some 65,000 clones, 75% to 90% of them singletons. On cycle 4 day 1 and cycle 7 day 1, as well as at baseline, blood was sampled. The sequenced sample was CD4+ or CD8+ T cells sorted from blood, obtained in a trial of the OX40 agonist ivuxolimab. This TCR derives from an adult with an advanced solid tumor such as melanoma, head and neck, liver or kidney cancer.

The chain's CDR3 is CASSLEQIPYEQYF. In DNA, the CDR3 is TGTGCCAGCAGTTTAGAGCAGATCCCCTACGAGCAGTACTTC. The chain is built from TRBV28 and TRBJ2-7; D gene unclear. Trimming took 2 bases from V and 2 from J, leaving 10 bases between them. From germline, CDR1 is MDHEN and CDR2 SYDVKM. The CDR3 contains 14 residues.